These T cell receptor beta chains were read from a single sample in a study of beta chain features in type 1 diabetes. Measured with immunoSEQ multiplex PCR; TCRdb has only the in-frame clones, and not every one. Seen here are 160,000 or so clones, approximately 10% observed once, and the top ten hold 0.65% to 0.9%. The sequenced material came from central memory CD4+ T cells from blood. The source is a woman aged 25-40 years with type 1 diabetes. CDR3s include the opening cysteine and the closing phenylalanine or tryptophan. A D gene is named only where the DNA matches it firmly. Size is stated for part of the rows, as once, few or many counts, or as a class when the clone is expanded.

few,TRBD2,TRBJ2-7,TRBV5-6,CASSFALAGDLYEQYF,TGTGCCAGCAGCTTCGCGCTAGCGGGAGATCTATACGAGCAGTACTTC
-,TRBD2,TRBJ2-7,TRBV7-3,CASSLAEFRSYEQYF,TGTGCCAGCAGCCTAGCGGAGTTCCGCTCCTACGAGCAGTACTTC
-,TRBD1,TRBJ1-1,TRBV2,CASSELGRGQTEAFF,TGTGCCAGCAGTGAATTGGGCAGGGGGCAGACTGAAGCTTTCTTT
few,TRBD1,TRBJ2-4,TRBV28,CASSLQGNRYIQYF,TGTGCCAGCAGTCTACAGGGGAATCGGTACATTCAGTACTTC
-,-,TRBJ1-1,TRBV2,CASTSEGGDTEAFF,TGTGCCAGCACCTCCGAGGGAGGGGACACTGAAGCTTTCTTT
-,-,TRBJ2-1,TRBV19,CASSTNRQTNEQFF,TGTGCCAGTAGTACAAACAGGCAAACCAATGAGCAGTTCTTC
-,-,TRBJ1-5,TRBV28,CASREGGHGQPQHF,TGTGCCAGCAGGGAAGGGGGTCACGGTCAGCCCCAGCATTTT
-,TRBD1,TRBJ2-5,TRBV13,CASSSEGAPYF,TGTGCCAGCAGCTCAGAGGGGGCCCCGTACTTC
-,TRBD2,TRBJ2-5,TRBV5-1,CASSLGTSGETQYF,TGCGCCAGCAGCTTAGGGACTAGCGGGGAGACCCAGTACTTC
few,TRBD2,TRBJ2-2,TRBV4-1,CASSHATSGGNTGELFF,TGCGCCAGCAGCCATGCAACTAGCGGGGGCAACACCGGGGAGCTGTTTTTT
-,-,TRBJ2-6,TRBV19,CASSEQAGANVLTF,TGTGCCAGTAGTGAACAGGCTGGGGCCAACGTCCTGACTTTC
few,TRBD2,TRBJ2-2,TRBV4-2,CASSLGGGSETGELFF,TGTGCCAGCAGTCTCGGGGGAGGGTCTGAAACCGGGGAGCTGTTTTTT